Following are 10 T cell receptor beta chains from one sample sequenced in a study of T cells in Graves' hyperthyroidism and ophthalmopathy. Amplification of TCR beta CDR3 regions used RNA as the template. The HTBI set primed first-round TCR CDR3 RT-PCR. MiXCR was run by TCRdb on the multiplex PCR reads, yielding one entry per CDR3 protein. The table shows about 640,000 distinct CDR3 sequences, with less than 25% occurring only once. Sequencing used blood. The receptors were sampled from a man aged 30 to 45 with Graves' ophthalmopathy.

A few counts support this clonotype. V gene TRBV27 combines with J gene TRBJ1-1; no reliable D call. V lost 8 bases and J 0 bases, leaving 10 bases between the germline ends. Germline loops: CDR1 MNHEY, CDR2 SMNVEV (reference sequence). The CDR3 is 13 residues long. In DNA, the CDR3 is TGTGCCAGCCAGCTAGACATGAACACTGAAGCTTTCTTT. This sequence encodes CASQLDMNTEAFF.

The chain couples TRBV7-2 to TRBJ2-3, with 10 bases that match TRBD1. CDR3 length equals 15 residues. With 0 bases clipped from V and 4 bases from J, the junction kept 1 base outside the gene matches. CDR1 and CDR2 from the germline V gene are SGHTA and FQGNSA. This chain's CDR3 is CASSLAGQGPDTQYF. The CDR3 DNA sequence: TGTGCCAGCAGCTTAGCGGGACAGGGGCCAGATACGCAGTATTTT.

This clonotype has a handful of counts. The gene calls are TRBV3-1 and TRBJ2-3, with 14 bases aligning to TRBD2. The ends lost 3 bases at V and 4 bases at J; junction bases unmatched: 12. The germline V gene has CDR1 LGHDT and CDR2 YNNKEL (reference sequence). The CDR3 has 19 residues. The CDR3 here is CASSHTGGTSGSLADTQYF. The DNA for the CDR3 is TGTGCCAGCAGCCATACCGGGGGGACTAGCGGGAGTTTAGCAGATACGCAGTATTTT.

About this clonotype itself: With a much larger clone just one base away, this may be a read error. V usage is TRBV3-1 and J usage is TRBJ2-5, with TRBD2 as a possible D gene (5 bases). The germline V gene has CDR1 LGHDT and CDR2 YNNKEL (reference sequence). CDR3 length: 14 amino acids. The CDR3 region is CASSQEGGQEAQYF. Here the CDR3 DNA reads TGTGCCAGCAGCCAAGAGGGCGGGCAAGAGGCCCAGTACTTC.

This clonotype showed up many times. The chain links TRBV3-1 to TRBJ1-1, with TRBD1 matching over 7 bases. The CDR3 contains 16 residues. The J segment lost 4 bases and the V segment lost 4 bases, leaving 12 bases of the junction unmatched. Germline V gives CDR1 LGHDT, CDR2 YNNKEL (reference sequence). CDR3 in DNA: TGTGCCAGCAGCCTCGGGCTGACAGGGCGTAGCACTGAAGCTTTCTTT. Its translation is CASSLGLTGRSTEAFF. Filled out from reference TRBV3-1 and TRBJ1-1, the complete variable domain reads DTAVSQTPKYLVTQMGNDKSIKCEQNLGHDTMYWYKQDSKKFLKIMFSYNNKELIINETVPNRFSPKSPDKAHLNLHINSLELGDSAVYFCASSLGLTGRSTEAFFGQGTRLTVV.

The sample holds a few counts of this clonotype. The genes are TRBV18 and TRBJ2-3; D ambiguous. Germline loops: CDR1 KGHSH, CDR2 LQKENI. Trimming removed 1 base from V and 2 bases from J, with 13 bases in between. CDR3 length: 16 residues. Here the CDR3 reads CASSPRADEDTDTQYF. For the CDR3, the DNA is TGTGCCAGCTCACCACGGGCGGATGAGGACACAGATACGCAGTATTTT.

This clonotype was detected ten times or more. V gene TRBV11-2 combines with J gene TRBJ2-7, with 7 bases matching TRBD2. The J segment lost 4 bases and the V segment lost 4 bases, leaving 10 bases of the junction unmatched. Germline V CDR1 and CDR2: SGHAT, FQNNGV. CDR3 length equals 15 residues. The CDR3: CASSSLYSGNYEQYF. The DNA of the CDR3 is TGTGCCAGCAGCTCCCTGTACAGCGGGAATTACGAGCAGTACTTC.

This clonotype was counted at least ten times. The genes are TRBV20-1 and TRBJ1-2; tentatively, D is TRBD1 (6 bases). V lost 0 bases to trimming and J lost 2 bases, with 16 bases between them. Germline V gives CDR1 DFQATT, CDR2 SNEGSKA (reference sequence). The CDR3 loop spans 16 amino acids. CDR3 amino acids: CSARDITGQQNYGYTF. DNA of the CDR3: TGCAGTGCTAGAGATATTACAGGACAGCAGAACTATGGCTACACCTTC.

Many counts were recorded for this clonotype. The chain couples TRBV6-1 to TRBJ1-1, with D tentatively TRBD1 (6 bases). Germline V gene sequence: CDR1 MNHNS, CDR2 SASEGT. Trimming took 9 bases from V and 6 from J, leaving 20 bases between them. This CDR3 spans 14 amino acids. CDR3 DNA sequence: TGTGCCAGTGTATACAGGGTGTTATATCCTGAAGCTTTCTTT. Encoded protein: CASVYRVLYPEAFF.

Details on this clonotype: Being one base from a much bigger clone, this may be a read error. The V call is TRBV11-2, the J call TRBJ2-7, with 9 bases lining up with TRBD2. The CDR3 covers 13 residues. Germline V gene sequence: CDR1 SGHAT, CDR2 FQNNGV. DNA for the CDR3: TGTGCCAGCCTGACTAGCGGCTCCTACGAGCACTACTTC. The encoded protein is CASLTSGSYEHYF.